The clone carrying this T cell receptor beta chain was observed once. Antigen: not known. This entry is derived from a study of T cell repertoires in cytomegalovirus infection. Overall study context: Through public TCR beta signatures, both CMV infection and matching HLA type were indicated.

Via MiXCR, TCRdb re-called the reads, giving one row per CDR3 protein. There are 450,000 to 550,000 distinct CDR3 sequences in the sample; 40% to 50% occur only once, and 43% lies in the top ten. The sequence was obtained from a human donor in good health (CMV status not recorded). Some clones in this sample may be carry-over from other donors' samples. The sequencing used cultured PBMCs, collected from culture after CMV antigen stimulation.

The CDR3 loop is CASRTTIDEQYF. CDR3 sequence (DNA): TGTGCCAGCAGAACAACGATCGACGAGCAGTACTTC. The chain employs TRBV12-3 or TRBV12-4 and TRBJ2-7; D is uncertain. V was trimmed by 6 bases and J by 5 bases, leaving 11 bases between them. CDR3 size: 12 residues.